This entry describes one TCR beta chain. The antigen is undetermined. Germline V gives CDR1 SGHAT, CDR2 FQNNGV. V dropped 2 bases and J dropped 1 base, with 17 bases sitting between them. This CDR3 has 17 residues. This entry is derived from a study of cytomegalovirus exposure and HLA in healthy donors. Points from the study as a whole: CMV serostatus was the sole immune exposure information available.

A multiplex PCR was run with 60 Vbeta primers and 13 Jbeta primers. TCRdb keeps only in-frame clones here, not all; method: immunoSEQ multiplex PCR. The sample carries 100,000 to 150,000 clones, around 78% recorded once. Sequencing was carried out using PBMCs. V is TRBV11-2 and J is TRBJ2-5; a possible D gene is TRBD1 (5 bases). The receptor was derived from a man aged 40-50 years in good health and CMV-seronegative. As DNA, the CDR3 is TGTGCCAGCAGCTTATTCTTTAGGGGTCGCCCCCAAGAGACCCAGTACTTC. Translating it yields CASSLFFRGRPQETQYF.